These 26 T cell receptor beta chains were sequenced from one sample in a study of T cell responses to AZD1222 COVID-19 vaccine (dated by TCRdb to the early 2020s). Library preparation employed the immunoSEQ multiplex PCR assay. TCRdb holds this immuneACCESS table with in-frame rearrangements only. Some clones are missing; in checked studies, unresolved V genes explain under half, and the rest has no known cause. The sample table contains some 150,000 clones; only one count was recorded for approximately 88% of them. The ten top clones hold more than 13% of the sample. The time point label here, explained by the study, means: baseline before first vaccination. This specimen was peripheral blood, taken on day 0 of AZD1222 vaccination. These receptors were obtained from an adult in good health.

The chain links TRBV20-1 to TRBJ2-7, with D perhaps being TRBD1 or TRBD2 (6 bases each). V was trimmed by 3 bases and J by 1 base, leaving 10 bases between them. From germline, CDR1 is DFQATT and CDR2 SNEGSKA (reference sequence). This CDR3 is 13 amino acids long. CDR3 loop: CSASRGLSYEQYF. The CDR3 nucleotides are TGCAGTGCTAGTCGGGGGCTATCCTACGAGCAGTACTTC.

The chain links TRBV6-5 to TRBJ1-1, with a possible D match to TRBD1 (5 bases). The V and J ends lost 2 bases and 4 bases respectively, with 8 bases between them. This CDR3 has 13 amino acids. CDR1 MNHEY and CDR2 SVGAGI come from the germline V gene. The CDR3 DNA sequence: TGTGCCAGCAGTTACGCGCAGGGCACTGAAGCTTTCTTT. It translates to CASSYAQGTEAFF.

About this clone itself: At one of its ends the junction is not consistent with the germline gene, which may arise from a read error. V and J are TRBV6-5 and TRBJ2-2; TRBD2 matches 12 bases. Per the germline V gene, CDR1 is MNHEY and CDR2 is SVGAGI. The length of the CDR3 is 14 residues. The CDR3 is CASSNPGLAGPQVF. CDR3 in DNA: TGTGCCAGCTCCAATCCCGGACTAGCGGGGCCCCAAGTTTTT.

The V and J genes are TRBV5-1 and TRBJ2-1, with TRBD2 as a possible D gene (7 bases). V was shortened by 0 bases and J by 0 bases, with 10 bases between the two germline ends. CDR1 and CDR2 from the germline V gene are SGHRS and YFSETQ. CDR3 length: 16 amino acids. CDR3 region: CASSLAAGASYNEQFF. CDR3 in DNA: TGCGCCAGCAGCTTGGCCGCGGGGGCCTCCTACAATGAGCAGTTCTTC. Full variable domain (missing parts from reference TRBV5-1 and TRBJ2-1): KAGVTQTPRYLIKTRGQQVTLSCSPISGHRSVSWYQQTPGQGLQFLFEYFSETQRNKGNFPGRFSGRQFSNSRSEMNVSTLELGDSALYLCASSLAAGASYNEQFFGPGTRLTVL.

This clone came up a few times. DNA for the CDR3: TGTGCCAGCAGTCGGACAGGGTTAGGGGGCTACACCTTC. Translation gives CASSRTGLGGYTF. This sequence joins TRBV28 and TRBJ1-2, with 8 bases lining up with TRBD1. In germline, CDR1 is MDHEN, CDR2 SYDVKM. This CDR3 is 13 amino acids long. V lost 5 bases to trimming and J lost 8 bases; unmatched junction nucleotides: 7.

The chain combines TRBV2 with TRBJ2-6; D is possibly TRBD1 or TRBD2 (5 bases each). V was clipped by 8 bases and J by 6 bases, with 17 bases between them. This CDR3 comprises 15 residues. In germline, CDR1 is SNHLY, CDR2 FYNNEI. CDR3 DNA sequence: TGTGCCAGCGGGGGACCGCTGACTTCGGCCAACGTCCTGACTTTC. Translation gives CASGGPLTSANVLTF.

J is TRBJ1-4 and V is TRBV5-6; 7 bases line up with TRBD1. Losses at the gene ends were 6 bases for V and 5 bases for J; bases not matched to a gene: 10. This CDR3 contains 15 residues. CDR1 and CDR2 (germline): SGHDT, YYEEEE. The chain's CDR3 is CASILTGTVNEKLFF. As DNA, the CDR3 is TGTGCCAGCATCCTCACGGGGACAGTCAATGAAAAACTGTTTTTT.

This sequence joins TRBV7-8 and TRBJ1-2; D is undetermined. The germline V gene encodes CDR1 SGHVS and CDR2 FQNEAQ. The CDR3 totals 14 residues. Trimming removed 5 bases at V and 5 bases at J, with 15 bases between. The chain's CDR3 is CASSPSHAGYGYTF. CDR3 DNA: TGTGCCAGCAGCCCGTCCCATGCGGGTTATGGCTACACCTTC.

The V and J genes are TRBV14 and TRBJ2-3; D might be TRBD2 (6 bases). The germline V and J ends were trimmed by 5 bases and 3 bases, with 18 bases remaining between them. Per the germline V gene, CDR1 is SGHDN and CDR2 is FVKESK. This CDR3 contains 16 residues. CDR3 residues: CASSAIQGGRTDTQYF. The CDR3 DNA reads TGTGCCAGCAGCGCAATTCAGGGAGGTCGAACAGATACGCAGTATTTT.

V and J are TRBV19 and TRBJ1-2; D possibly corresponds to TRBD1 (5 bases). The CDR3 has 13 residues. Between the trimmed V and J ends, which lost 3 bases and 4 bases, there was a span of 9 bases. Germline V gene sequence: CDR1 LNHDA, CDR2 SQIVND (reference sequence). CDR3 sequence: CASSIWDSYGYTF. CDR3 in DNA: TGTGCCAGTAGTATTTGGGACTCCTATGGCTACACCTTC.

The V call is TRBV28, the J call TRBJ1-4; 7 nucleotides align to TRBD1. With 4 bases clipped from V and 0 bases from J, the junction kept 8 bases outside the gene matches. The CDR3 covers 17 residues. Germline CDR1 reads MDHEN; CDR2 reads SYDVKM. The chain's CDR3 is CASSSLQGGATNEKLFF. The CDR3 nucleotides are TGTGCCAGCAGTTCTCTCCAGGGGGGTGCAACTAATGAAAAACTGTTTTTT.

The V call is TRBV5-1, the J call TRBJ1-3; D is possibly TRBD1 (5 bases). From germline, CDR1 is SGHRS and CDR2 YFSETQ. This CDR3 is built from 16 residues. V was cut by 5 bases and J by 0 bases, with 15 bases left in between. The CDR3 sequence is CASREGASFSGNTIYF. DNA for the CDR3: TGCGCCAGCAGAGAAGGGGCTTCCTTCTCTGGAAACACCATATATTTT.

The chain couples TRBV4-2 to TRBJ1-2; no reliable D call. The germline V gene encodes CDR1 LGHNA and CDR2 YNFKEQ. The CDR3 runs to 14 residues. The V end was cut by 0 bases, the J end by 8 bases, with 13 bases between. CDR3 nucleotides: TGTGCCAGCAGCCAAGAGACGGGGTTGGGCGGCTACACCTTC. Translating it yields CASSQETGLGGYTF.

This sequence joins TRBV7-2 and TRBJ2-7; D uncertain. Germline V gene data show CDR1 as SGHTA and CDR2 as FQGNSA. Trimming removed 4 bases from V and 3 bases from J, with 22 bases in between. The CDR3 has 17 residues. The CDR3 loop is CASSSRHSRDFLYEQYF. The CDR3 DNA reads TGTGCCAGCAGCTCTCGACATTCTCGAGACTTCCTCTACGAGCAGTACTTC.

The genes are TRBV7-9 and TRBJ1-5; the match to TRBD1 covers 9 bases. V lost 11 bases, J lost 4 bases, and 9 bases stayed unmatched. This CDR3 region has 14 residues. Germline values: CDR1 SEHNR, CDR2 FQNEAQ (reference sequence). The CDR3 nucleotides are TGTGCCGCGGAGGCGACAGGGGGAAATCAGCCCCAGCATTTT. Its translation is CAAEATGGNQPQHF.

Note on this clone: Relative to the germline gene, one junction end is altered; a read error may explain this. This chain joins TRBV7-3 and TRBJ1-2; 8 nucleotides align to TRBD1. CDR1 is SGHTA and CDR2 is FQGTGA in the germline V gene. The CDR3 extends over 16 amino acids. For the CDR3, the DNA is TGTGCCAGCAGCCTAACCGCGACAGGGGTGAACTATGGCTACACCTTC. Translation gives CASSLTATGVNYGYTF.

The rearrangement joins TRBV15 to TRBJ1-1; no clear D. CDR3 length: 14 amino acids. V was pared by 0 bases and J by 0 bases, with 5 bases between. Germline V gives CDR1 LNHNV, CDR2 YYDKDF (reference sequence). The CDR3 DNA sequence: TGTGCCACCAGCAGAGACAGGTTGAACACTGAAGCTTTCTTT. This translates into CATSRDRLNTEAFF.

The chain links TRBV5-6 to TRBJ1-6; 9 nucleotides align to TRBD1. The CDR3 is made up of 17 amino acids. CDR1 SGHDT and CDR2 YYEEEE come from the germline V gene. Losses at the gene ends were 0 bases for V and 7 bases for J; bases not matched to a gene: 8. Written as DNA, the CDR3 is TGTGCCAGCAGCTTGGCGACGGGGACAGGGTCGAATTCACCCCTCCACTTT. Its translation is CASSLATGTGSNSPLHF.

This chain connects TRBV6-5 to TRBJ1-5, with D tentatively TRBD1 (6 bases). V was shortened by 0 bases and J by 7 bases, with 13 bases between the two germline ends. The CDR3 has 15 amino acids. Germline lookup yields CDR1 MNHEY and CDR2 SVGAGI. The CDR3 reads CASSYSGGRIQPQHF. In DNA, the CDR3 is TGTGCCAGCAGTTACTCCGGGGGCAGAATCCAGCCCCAGCATTTT.

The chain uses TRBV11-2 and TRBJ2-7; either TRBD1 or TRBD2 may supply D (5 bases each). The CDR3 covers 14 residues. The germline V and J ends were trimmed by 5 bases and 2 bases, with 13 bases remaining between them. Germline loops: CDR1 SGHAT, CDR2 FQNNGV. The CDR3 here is CASSPVSGPYEQYF. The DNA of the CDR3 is TGTGCCAGCAGCCCTGTGTCGGGACCCTACGAGCAGTACTTC. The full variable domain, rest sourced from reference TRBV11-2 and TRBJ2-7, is EAGVAQSPRYKIIEKRQSVAFWCNPISGHATLYWYQQILGQGPKLLIQFQNNGVVDDSQLPKDRFSAERLKGVDSTLKIQPAKLEDSAVYLCASSPVSGPYEQYFGPGTRLTVT.

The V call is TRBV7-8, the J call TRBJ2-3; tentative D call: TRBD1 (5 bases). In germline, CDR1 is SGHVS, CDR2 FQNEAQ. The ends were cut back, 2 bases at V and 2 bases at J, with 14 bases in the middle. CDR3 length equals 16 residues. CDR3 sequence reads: CASSLRTHGPTDTQYF. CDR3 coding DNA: TGTGCCAGCAGCTTACGGACACACGGCCCCACAGATACGCAGTATTTT. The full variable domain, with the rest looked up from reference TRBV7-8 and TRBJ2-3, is GAGVSQSPRYKVAKRGQDVALRCDPISGHVSLFWYQQALGQGPEFLTYFQNEAQLDKSGLPSDRFFAERPEGSVSTLKIQRTQQEDSAVYLCASSLRTHGPTDTQYFGPGTRLTVL.

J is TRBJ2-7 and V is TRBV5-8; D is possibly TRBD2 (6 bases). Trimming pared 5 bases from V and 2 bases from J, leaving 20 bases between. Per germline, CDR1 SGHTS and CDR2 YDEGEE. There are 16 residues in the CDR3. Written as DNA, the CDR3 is TGTGCCAGCAGTCCGGGGAGGCAGAGTACCACCTACGAGCAGTACTTC. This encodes CASSPGRQSTTYEQYF.

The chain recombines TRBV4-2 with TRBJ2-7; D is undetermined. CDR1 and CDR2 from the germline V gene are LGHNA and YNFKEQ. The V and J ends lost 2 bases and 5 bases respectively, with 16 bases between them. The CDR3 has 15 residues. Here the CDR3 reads CASSQLGSKGNEQYF. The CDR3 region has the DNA TGTGCCAGCAGCCAATTGGGAAGTAAGGGAAACGAGCAGTACTTC.

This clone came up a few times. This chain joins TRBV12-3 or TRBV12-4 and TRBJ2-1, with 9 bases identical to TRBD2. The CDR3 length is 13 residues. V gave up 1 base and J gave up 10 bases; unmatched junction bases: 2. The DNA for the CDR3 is TGTGCCAGCAGTTTAGGGCTAGCGGGGGAGCAGTTCTTC. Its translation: CASSLGLAGEQFF.

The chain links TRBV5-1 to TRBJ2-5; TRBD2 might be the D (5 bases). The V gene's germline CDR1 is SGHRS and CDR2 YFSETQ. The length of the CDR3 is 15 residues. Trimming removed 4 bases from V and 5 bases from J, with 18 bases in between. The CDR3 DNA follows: TGCGCCAGCAGCCCCGGGAACTCGGTGGGGGAGACCCAGTACTTC. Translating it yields CASSPGNSVGETQYF.

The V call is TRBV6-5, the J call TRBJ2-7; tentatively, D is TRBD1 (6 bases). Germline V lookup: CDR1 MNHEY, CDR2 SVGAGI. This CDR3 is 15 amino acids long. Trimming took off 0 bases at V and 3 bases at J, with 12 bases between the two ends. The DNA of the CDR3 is TGTGCCAGCAGTTACTCGACCGACAGGATCTACGAGCAGTACTTC. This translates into CASSYSTDRIYEQYF.